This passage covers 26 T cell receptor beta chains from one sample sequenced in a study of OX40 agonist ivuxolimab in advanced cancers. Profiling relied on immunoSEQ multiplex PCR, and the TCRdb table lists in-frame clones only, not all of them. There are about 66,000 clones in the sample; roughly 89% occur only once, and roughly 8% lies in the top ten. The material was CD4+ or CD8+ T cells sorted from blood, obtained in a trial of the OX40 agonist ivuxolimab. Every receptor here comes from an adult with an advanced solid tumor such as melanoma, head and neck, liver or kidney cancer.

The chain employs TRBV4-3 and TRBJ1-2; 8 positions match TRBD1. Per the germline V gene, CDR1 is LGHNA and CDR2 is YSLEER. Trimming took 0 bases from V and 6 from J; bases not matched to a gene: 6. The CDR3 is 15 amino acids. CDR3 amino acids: CASSQEAGQEDGYTF. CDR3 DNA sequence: TGCGCCAGCAGCCAAGAGGCGGGACAGGAAGATGGCTACACCTTC.

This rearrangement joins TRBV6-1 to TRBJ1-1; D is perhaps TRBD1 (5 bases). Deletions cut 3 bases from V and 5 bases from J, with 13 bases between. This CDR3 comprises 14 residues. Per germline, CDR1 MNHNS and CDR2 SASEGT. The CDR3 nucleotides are TGTGCCAGCAGTGAGGGGGGGGGAGAGACTGAAGCTTTCTTT. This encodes CASSEGGGETEAFF.

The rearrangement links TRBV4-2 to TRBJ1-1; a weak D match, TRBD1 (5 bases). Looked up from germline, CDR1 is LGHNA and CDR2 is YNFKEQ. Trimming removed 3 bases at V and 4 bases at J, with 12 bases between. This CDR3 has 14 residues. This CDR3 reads CASSQMGEGTEAFF. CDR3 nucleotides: TGTGCCAGCAGCCAGATGGGGGAGGGCACTGAAGCTTTCTTT.

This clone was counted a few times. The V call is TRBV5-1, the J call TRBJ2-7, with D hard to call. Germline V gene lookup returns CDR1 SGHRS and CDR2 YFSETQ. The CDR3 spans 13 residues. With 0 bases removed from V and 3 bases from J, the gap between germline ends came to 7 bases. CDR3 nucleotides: TGCGCCAGCAGCTTGGCGTCTCTCTACGAGCAGTACTTC. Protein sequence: CASSLASLYEQYF.

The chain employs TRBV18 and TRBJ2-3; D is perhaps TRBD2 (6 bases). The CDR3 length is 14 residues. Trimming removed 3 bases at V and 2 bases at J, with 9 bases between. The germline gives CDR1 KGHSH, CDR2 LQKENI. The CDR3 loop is CASSPGTYTDTQYF. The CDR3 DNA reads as TGTGCCAGCTCACCCGGGACTTACACAGATACGCAGTATTTT.

The CDR3 protein is CASSQEGYSNTGELFF. The CDR3 DNA is TGCGCCAGCAGCCAAGAAGGGTATTCGAACACCGGGGAGCTGTTTTTT. The J gene is TRBJ2-2, the V gene TRBV4-3; D ambiguous. The germline gives CDR1 LGHNA, CDR2 YSLEER. The CDR3 runs to 16 residues. V shed 0 bases and J shed 0 bases, with 8 bases lying between them.

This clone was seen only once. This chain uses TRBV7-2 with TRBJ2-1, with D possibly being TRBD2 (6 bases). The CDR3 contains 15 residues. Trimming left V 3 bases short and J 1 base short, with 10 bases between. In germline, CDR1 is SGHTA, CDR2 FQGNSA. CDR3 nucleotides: TGTGCCAGCAGCTTTCGGACTACATCCTACAATGAGCAGTTCTTC. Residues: CASSFRTTSYNEQFF.

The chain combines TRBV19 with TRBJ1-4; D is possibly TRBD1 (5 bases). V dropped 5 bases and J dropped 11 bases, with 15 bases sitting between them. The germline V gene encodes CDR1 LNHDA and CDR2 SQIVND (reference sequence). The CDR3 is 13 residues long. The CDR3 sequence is CASSPTVMGKLFF. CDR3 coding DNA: TGTGCCAGTAGTCCGACAGTGATGGGGAAACTGTTTTTT.

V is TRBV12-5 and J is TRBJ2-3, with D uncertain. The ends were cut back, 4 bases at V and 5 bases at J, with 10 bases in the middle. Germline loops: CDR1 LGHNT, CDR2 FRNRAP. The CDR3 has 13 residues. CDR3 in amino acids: CASGSSGQDTQYF. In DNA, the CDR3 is TGTGCTAGTGGTTCGTCCGGGCAAGATACGCAGTATTTT.

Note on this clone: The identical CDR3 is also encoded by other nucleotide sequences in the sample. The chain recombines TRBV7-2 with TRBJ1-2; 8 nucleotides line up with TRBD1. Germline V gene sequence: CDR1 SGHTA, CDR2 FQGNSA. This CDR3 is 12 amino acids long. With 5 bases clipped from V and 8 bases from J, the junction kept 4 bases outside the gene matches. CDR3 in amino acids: CASSRGQEGYTF. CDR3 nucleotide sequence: TGTGCCAGCAGCCGGGGACAGGAAGGCTACACCTTC.

CDR3 nucleotide sequence: TGTGCCAGCAGACAAAGAAGCTCCTATAATTCACCCCTCCACTTT. Its protein is CASRQRSSYNSPLHF. The chain uses TRBV6-5 and TRBJ1-6; no firm D call. This CDR3 contains 15 residues. V lost 6 bases and J 0 bases, leaving 9 bases between the germline ends. CDR1 and CDR2 from the germline V gene are MNHEY and SVGAGI.

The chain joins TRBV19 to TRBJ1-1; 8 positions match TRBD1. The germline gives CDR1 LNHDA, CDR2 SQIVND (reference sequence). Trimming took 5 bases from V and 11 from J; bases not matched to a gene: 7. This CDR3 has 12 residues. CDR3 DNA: TGTGCCAGTAGTTTTCAGGGGGCGCGGGCTTTCTTT. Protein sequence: CASSFQGARAFF. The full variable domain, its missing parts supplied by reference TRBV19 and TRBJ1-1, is DGGITQSPKYLFRKEGQNVTLSCEQNLNHDAMYWYRQDPGQGLRLIYYSQIVNDFQKGDIAEGYSVSREKKESFPLTVTSAQKNPTAFYLCASSFQGARAFFGQGTRLTVV.

This CDR3 is CASSFDSTYNSPLHF. As DNA, the CDR3 is TGTGCCAGCAGTTTTGACAGTACCTATAATTCACCCCTCCACTTT. V and J are TRBV28 and TRBJ1-6; possible D gene TRBD1, 5 bases. CDR1 is MDHEN, CDR2 SYDVKM, per germline. The CDR3 sequence is 15 residues long. Trimming removed 3 bases from V and 2 bases from J, with 8 bases in between.

The CDR3 DNA reads TGTGCCAGCAGCTTCCCCCGGGACAGTGTGACCTCTGGGGCCAACGTCCTGACTTTC. Encoded protein: CASSFPRDSVTSGANVLTF. The J gene is TRBJ2-6, the V gene TRBV7-2; 7 bases align to TRBD1. V lost 3 bases and J lost 0; bases outside the gene matches: 11. The CDR3 has 19 amino acids. Germline loops: CDR1 SGHTA, CDR2 FQGNSA.

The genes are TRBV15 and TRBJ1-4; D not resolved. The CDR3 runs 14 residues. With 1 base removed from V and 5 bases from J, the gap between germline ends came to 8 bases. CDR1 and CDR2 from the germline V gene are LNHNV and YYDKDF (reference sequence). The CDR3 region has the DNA TGTGCCACCAGCAGAGTCCGGGGAAATGAAAAACTGTTTTTT. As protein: CATSRVRGNEKLFF.

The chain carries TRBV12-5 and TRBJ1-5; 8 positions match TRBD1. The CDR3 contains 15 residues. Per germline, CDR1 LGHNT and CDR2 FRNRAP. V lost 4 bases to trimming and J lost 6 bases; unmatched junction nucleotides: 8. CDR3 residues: CASGSDRDFSQPQHF. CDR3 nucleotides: TGTGCTAGTGGTTCGGACAGGGACTTTAGTCAGCCCCAGCATTTT.

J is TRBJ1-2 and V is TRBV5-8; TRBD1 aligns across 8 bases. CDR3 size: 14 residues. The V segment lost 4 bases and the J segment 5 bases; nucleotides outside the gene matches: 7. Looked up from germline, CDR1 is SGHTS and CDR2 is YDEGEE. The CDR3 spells CASSADRVWYGYTF. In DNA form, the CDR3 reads TGTGCCAGCAGCGCGGACAGGGTGTGGTATGGCTACACCTTC.

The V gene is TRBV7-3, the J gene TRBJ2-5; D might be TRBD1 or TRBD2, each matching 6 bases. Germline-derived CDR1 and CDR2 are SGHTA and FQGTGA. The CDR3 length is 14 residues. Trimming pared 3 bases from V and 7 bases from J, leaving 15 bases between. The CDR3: CASSLRRGVGTQYF. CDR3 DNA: TGTGCCAGCAGCTTGCGGAGGGGGGTCGGGACCCAGTACTTC.

The DNA for the CDR3 is TGCAGCGTTGTCAGGTTCATGGGCAATCAGCCCCAGCATTTT. Translated: CSVVRFMGNQPQHF. This chain joins TRBV29-1 and TRBJ1-5; D is unclear. Per germline, CDR1 SQVTM and CDR2 ANQGSEA. The CDR3 covers 14 residues. Deletions cut 4 bases from V and 2 bases from J, with 12 bases between.

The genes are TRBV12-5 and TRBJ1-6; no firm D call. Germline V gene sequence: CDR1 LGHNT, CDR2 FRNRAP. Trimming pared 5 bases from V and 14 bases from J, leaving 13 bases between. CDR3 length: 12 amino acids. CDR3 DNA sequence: TGTGCTAGTGGTCCGGCCCGGGCCGCCCTCCACTTT. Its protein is CASGPARAALHF.

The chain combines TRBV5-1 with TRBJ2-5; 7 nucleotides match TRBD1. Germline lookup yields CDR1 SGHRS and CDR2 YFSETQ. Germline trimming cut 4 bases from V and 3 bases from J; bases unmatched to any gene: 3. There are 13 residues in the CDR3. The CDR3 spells CASSGQGEETQYF. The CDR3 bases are TGCGCCAGCAGCGGGCAGGGGGAAGAGACCCAGTACTTC.

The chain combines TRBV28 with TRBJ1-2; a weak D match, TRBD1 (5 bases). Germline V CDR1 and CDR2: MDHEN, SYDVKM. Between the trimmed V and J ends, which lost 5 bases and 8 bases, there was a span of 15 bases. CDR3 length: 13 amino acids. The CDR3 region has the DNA TGTGCCAGCAGTGCCGGGACCTTCTCAGGCTACACCTTC. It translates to CASSAGTFSGYTF.

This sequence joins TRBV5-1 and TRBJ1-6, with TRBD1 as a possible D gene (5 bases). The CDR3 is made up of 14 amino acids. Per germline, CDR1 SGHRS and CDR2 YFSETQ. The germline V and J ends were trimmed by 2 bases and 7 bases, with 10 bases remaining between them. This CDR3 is CASSFGGDNSPLHF. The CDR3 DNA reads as TGCGCCAGCAGCTTTGGGGGTGACAATTCACCCCTCCACTTT.

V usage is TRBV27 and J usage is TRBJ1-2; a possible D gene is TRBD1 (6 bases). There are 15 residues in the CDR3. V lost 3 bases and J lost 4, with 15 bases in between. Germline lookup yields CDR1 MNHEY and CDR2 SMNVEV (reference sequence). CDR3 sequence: CASSFRQDNTYGYTF. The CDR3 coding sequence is TGTGCCAGCAGTTTCCGACAGGACAATACCTATGGCTACACCTTC.

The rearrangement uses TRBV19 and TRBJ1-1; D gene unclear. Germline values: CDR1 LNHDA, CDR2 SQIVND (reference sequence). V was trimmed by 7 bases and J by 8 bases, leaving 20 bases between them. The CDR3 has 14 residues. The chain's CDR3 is CASTMDGRPTEAFF. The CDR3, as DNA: TGTGCCAGTACCATGGACGGGAGGCCGACCGAAGCTTTCTTT. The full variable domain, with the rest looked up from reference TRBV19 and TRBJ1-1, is DGGITQSPKYLFRKEGQNVTLSCEQNLNHDAMYWYRQDPGQGLRLIYYSQIVNDFQKGDIAEGYSVSREKKESFPLTVTSAQKNPTAFYLCASTMDGRPTEAFFGQGTRLTVV.

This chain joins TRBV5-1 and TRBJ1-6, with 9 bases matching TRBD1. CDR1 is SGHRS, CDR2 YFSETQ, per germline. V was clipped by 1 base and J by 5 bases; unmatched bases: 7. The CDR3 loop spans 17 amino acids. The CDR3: CASSLNTGGFDNSPLHF. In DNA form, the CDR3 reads TGCGCCAGCAGCTTGAACACAGGGGGCTTTGATAATTCACCCCTCCACTTT.